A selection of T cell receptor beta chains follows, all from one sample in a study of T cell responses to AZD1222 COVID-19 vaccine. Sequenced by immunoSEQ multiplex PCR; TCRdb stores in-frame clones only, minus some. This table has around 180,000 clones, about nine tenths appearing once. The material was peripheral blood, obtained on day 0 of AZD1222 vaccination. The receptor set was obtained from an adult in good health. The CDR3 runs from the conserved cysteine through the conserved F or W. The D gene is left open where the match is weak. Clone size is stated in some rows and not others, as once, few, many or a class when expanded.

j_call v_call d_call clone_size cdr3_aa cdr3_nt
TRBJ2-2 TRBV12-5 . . CASGLDTGELFF TGTGCTAGTGGTTTGGACACCGGGGAGCTGTTTTTT
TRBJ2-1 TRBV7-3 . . CASSLAGSSYNEQFF TGTGCCAGCAGCTTAGCGGGAAGCTCCTACAATGAGCAGTTCTTC
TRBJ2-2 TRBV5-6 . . CASSFTSTGELFF TGTGCCAGCAGCTTCACTAGCACCGGGGAGCTGTTTTTT
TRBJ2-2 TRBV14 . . CASSHISGNTGELFF TGTGCCAGCAGCCATATTTCTGGGAACACCGGGGAGCTGTTTTTT
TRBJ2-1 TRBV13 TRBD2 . CASSFSSGLAEQFF TGTGCCAGCAGCTTTTCTTCTGGACTAGCGGAGCAGTTCTTC
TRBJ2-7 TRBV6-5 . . CASSYQGYSYEQYF TGTGCCAGCAGTTACCAGGGATACTCCTACGAGCAGTACTTC
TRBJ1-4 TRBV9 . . CASSIMSGTNEKLFF TGTGCCAGCAGCATAATGTCGGGGACTAATGAAAAACTGTTTTTT
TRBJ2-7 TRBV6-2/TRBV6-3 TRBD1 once CASSYPGQGTYEQYF TGTGCCAGCAGTTACCCGGGACAGGGAACCTACGAGCAGTACTTC
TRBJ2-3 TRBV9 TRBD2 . CASSVTGGLTDTQYF TGTGCCAGCAGCGTTACGGGAGGACTCACAGATACGCAGTATTTT
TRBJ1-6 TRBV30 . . CAWSVGGMNSPLHF TGTGCCTGGAGTGTCGGGGGTATGAATTCACCCCTCCACTTT
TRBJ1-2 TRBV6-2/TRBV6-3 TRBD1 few CASSSRDSKPRVGPGYTF TGTGCCAGCAGTTCCCGGGACAGTAAACCCCGGGTAGGTCCGGGCTACACCTTC
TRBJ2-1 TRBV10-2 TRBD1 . CASSDWGTGREGEQFF TGCGCCAGCAGTGATTGGGGGACAGGGAGGGAAGGTGAGCAGTTCTTC
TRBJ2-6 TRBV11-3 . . CASAASGANVLTF TGTGCCAGCGCTGCGTCTGGGGCCAACGTCCTGACTTTC
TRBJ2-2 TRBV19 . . CASSKEGGELFF TGTGCCAGTAGTAAGGAGGGGGGGGAGCTGTTTTTT
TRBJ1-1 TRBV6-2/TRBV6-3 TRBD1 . CASSDGQGITEAFF TGTGCCAGCAGTGACGGACAGGGAATCACTGAAGCTTTCTTT
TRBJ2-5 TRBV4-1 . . CASSQSRGETQYF TGCGCCAGCAGCCAGTCAAGAGGAGAGACCCAGTACTTC
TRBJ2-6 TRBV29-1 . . CSVDDREGTNVLTF TGCAGCGTCGACGACAGGGAGGGGACCAACGTCCTGACTTTC
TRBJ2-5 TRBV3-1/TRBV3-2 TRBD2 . CASSVHLGGKVTQYF TGTGCCAGCAGCGTCCACTTGGGGGGGAAGGTGACCCAGTACTTC
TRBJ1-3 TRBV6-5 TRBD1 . CASRSSGTGGNTIYF TGTGCCAGCAGATCCTCCGGGACAGGGGGAAACACCATATATTTT
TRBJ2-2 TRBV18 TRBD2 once CASSSGTKNTGELFF TGTGCCAGCTCGTCCGGGACTAAGAACACCGGGGAGCTGTTTTTT
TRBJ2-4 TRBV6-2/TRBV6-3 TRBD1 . CASSGQGGKNIQYF TGTGCCAGCAGCGGACAGGGGGGAAAAAACATTCAGTACTTC
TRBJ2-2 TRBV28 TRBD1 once CASSLAGQGDTGELFF TGTGCCAGCAGTTTAGCGGGACAGGGAGACACCGGGGAGCTGTTTTTT
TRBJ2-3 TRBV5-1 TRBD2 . CASSRAGELGDTQYF TGCGCCAGCAGCCGAGCGGGAGAATTGGGAGATACGCAGTATTTT
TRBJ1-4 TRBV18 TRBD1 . CASSPGQGNNEKLFF TGTGCCAGCTCACCCGGACAGGGGAATAATGAAAAACTGTTTTTT
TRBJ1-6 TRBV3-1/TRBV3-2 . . CASSLSLVQSPLHF TGTGCCAGCAGCCTTAGCCTCGTTCAATCACCCCTCCACTTT
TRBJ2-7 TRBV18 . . CASSQRGALNEQYF TGTGCCAGCTCACAACGGGGGGCCCTAAACGAGCAGTACTTC
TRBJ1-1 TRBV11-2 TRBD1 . CASSLSSGQLNTEAFF TGTGCCAGCAGCTTGTCTTCGGGACAGCTTAACACTGAAGCTTTCTTT
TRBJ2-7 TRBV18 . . CASSPSQYEQYF TGTGCCAGCTCACCATCCCAATACGAGCAGTACTTC
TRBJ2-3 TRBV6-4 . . CASSESRERATDTQYF TGTGCCAGCAGTGAGAGCAGGGAACGGGCCACAGATACGCAGTATTTT
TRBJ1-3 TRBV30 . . CAWSRQDGNTIYF TGTGCCTGGAGTCGCCAGGATGGAAACACCATATATTTT
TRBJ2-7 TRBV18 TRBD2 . CASSLPGTSGSSYEQYF TGTGCCAGCTCACTCCCCGGGACTAGCGGGAGTTCCTACGAGCAGTACTTC
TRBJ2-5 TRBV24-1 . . CATSDAGDETQYF TGTGCCACCAGTGACGCAGGGGATGAGACCCAGTACTTC
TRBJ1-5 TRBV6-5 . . CASRGSGQPQHF TGTGCCAGCAGGGGGTCCGGGCAGCCCCAGCATTTT
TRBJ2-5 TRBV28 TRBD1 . CASSLTFTGGQETQYF TGTGCCAGCAGTTTAACGTTCACAGGGGGGCAAGAGACCCAGTACTTC
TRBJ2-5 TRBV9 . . CASSVEGASIQSTKETQYF TGTGCCAGCAGCGTAGAAGGAGCATCCATACAGAGTACTAAAGAGACCCAGTACTTC
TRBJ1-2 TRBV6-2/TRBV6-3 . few CASSYQDRLLYGYTF TGTGCCAGCAGTTATCAGGACCGACTTCTGTATGGCTACACCTTC
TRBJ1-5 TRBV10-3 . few CATGTLNQPQHF TGTGCCACCGGGACACTAAATCAGCCCCAGCATTTT
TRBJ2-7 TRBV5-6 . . CASSVVHRVYEQYF TGTGCCAGCAGCGTAGTTCACAGGGTCTACGAGCAGTACTTC
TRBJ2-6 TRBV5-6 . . CASSFGRTLSGANVLTF TGTGCCAGCAGCTTCGGACGGACGCTCTCTGGGGCCAACGTCCTGACTTTC
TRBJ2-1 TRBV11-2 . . CASSLAWALNEQFF TGTGCCAGCAGCTTAGCTTGGGCCTTGAATGAGCAGTTCTTC
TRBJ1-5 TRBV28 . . CASLPWGEGHQPQHF TGTGCCAGCCTCCCTTGGGGAGAAGGCCATCAGCCCCAGCATTTT
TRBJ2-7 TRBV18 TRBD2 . CASSPPSGTSGEQYF TGTGCCAGCTCCCCCCCCTCAGGGACTAGCGGGGAGCAGTACTTC
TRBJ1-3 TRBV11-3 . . CASSLSGTGGNTIYF TGTGCCAGCAGCCTCTCCGGGACGGGAGGAAACACCATATATTTT
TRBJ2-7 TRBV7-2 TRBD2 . CASSGRGGSYEQYF TGTGCCAGCAGCGGCCGGGGGGGCTCCTACGAGCAGTACTTC
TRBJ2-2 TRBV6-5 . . CASSYSVSGELFF TGTGCCAGCAGTTACTCAGTTTCTGGGGAGCTGTTTTTT
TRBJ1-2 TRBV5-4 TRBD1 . CASSTGTGPPLGYTF TGTGCCAGCAGCACAGGGACAGGACCTCCACTCGGCTACACCTTC
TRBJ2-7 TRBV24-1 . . CATRTRETTCHSYEQYF TGTGCCACCAGGACCAGAGAGACAACTTGCCACTCCTACGAGCAGTACTTC
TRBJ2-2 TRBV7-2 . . CASRGRGGNTGELFF TGTGCCAGCAGAGGGCGGGGTGGTAACACCGGGGAGCTGTTTTTT